This T cell receptor beta chain was observed in a study of tumor-infiltrating lymphocytes in oesophageal squamous cell carcinoma. This clonotype was counted at least ten times. The ends were cut back, 5 bases at V and 4 bases at J, with 12 bases in the middle. This CDR3 region has 14 residues. TCRdb re-called the PCR reads with MiXCR, one entry per CDR3 protein. The data contain about 24,000 distinct CDR3 sequences, around 38% of them seen just once; the ten biggest clones take up around a quarter. The gene calls are TRBV12-3 or TRBV12-4 and TRBJ1-5; D is unresolved. This sequence originates from a male donor with esophageal squamous cell carcinoma. Sample: esophageal tumor tissue. The CDR3 nucleotides are TGTGCCAGCAGTAAAGGAGTGGGGAATCAGCCCCAGCATTTT. It yields the protein CASSKGVGNQPQHF.